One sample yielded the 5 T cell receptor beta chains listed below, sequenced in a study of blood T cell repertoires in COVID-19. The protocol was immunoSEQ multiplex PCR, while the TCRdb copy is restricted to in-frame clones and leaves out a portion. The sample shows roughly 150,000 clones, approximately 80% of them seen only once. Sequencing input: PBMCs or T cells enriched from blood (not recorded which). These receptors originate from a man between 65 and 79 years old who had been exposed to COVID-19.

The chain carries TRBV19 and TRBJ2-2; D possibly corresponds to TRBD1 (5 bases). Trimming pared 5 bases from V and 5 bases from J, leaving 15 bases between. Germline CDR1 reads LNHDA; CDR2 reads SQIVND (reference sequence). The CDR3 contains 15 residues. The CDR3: CASSEGVSRTGELFF. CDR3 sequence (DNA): TGTGCCAGTAGTGAAGGGGTCTCGAGAACCGGGGAGCTGTTTTTT.

This chain's CDR3 is CASMRNTEAFF. The CDR3 nucleotides read TGCGCCAGCATGAGAAACACTGAAGCTTTCTTT. This chain joins TRBV4-1 and TRBJ1-1; D gene ambiguous. V was clipped by 7 bases and J by 2 bases, with 5 bases between them. CDR3 length equals 11 residues. Germline CDR1 is MGHRA and CDR2 is YSYEKL.

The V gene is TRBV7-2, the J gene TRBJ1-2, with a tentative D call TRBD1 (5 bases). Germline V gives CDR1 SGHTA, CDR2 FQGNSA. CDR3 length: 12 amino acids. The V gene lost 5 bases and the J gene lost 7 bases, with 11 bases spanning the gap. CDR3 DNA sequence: TGTGCCAGCAGCGACAGAAGGGGTGGCTACACCTTC. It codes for CASSDRRGGYTF.

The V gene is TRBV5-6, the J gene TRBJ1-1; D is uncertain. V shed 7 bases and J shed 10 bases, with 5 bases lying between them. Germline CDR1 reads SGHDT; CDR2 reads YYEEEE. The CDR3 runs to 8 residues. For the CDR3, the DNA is TGTGCCAGCCCTAGAGCTTTCTTT. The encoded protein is CASPRAFF.

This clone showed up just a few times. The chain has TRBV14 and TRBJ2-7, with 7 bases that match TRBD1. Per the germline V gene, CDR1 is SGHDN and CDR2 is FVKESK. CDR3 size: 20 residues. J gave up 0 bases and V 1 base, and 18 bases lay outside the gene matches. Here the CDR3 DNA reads TGTGCCAGCAGCCAAGGCCTTATAGGGGGCCGAACGGGATCCTCCTACGAGCAGTACTTC. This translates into CASSQGLIGGRTGSSYEQYF.